This T cell receptor (beta chain) was retrieved from a study of early T cells in non-severe SARS-CoV-2 infection. Study in general: Chains stayed unpaired after sequencing of bulk RNA from unsorted whole blood.

As concerns this clonotype: Its antigen is still unknown.

Notes on the study in general: CD4 and private specificities were missed by VDJdb matching, which favored anti-spike CD8 responses.

Individual cDNA molecules received unique molecular identifiers during library preparation. MiXCR, applied by TCRdb to the 5' RACE reads, yields one record per CDR3 protein. The sample yields about 50,000 distinct CDR3 sequences, approximately 9% seen once. Material: whole blood, obtained at baseline. This receptor was obtained from an adult who was a healthcare worker with PCR-confirmed SARS-CoV-2 infection or an uninfected control (not recorded which).

The CDR3 sequence: CASSSQGQSSYEQYF. CDR3 DNA sequence: TGTGCCAGCAGTTCCCAGGGACAGAGCTCCTACGAGCAGTACTTC. The J gene is TRBJ2-7, the V gene TRBV12-3 or TRBV12-4; 7 bases align to TRBD1. CDR3 length: 15 residues. V lost 4 bases to trimming and J lost 0 bases; unmatched junction nucleotides: 6.